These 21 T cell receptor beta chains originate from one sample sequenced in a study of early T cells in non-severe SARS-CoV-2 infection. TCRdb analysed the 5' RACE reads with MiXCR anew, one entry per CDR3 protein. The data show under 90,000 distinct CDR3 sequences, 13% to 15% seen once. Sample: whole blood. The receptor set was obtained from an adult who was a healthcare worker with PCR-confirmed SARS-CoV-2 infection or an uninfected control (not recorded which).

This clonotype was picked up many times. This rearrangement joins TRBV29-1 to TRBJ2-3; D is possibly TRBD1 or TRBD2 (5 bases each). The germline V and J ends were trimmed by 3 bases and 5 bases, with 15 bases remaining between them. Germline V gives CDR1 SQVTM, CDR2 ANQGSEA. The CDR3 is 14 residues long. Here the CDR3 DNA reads TGCAGCGTTGATTATAGGTGGGGACGAGATACGCAGTATTTT. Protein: CSVDYRWGRDTQYF.

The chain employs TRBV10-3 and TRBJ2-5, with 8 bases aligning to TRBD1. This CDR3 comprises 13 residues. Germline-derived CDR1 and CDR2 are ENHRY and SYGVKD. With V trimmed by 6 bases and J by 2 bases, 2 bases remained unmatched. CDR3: CAISRTGQETQYF. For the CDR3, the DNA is TGTGCCATCAGCCGGACAGGGCAAGAGACCCAGTACTTC.

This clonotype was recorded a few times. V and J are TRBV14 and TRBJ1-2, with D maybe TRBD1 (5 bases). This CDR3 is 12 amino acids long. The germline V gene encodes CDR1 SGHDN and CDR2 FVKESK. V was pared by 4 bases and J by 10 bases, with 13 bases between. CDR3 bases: TGTGCCAGCAGCCCGGGGCCGCCAAACTACACCTTC. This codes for CASSPGPPNYTF.

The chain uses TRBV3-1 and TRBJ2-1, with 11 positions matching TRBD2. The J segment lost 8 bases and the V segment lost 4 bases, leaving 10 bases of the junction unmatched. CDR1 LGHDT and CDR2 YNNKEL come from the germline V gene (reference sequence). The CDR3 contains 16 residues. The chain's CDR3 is CASSRSGGLAVDEQFF. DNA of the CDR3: TGTGCCAGCAGCCGAAGTGGGGGACTAGCGGTGGATGAGCAGTTCTTC.

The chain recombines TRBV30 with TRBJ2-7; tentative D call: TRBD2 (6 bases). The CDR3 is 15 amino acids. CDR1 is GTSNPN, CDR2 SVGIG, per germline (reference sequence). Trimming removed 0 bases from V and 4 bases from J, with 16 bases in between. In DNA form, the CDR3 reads TGTGCCTGGAGTGTAGGCGGGGCAGGGTGGTACGAGCAGTACTTC. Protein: CAWSVGGAGWYEQYF.

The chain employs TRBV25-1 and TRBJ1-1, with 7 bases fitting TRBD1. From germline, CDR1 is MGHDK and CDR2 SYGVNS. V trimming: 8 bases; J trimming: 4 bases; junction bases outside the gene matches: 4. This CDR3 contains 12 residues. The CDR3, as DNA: TGTGCCAGCGGACAGGTTGGCACTGAAGCTTTCTTT. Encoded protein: CASGQVGTEAFF.

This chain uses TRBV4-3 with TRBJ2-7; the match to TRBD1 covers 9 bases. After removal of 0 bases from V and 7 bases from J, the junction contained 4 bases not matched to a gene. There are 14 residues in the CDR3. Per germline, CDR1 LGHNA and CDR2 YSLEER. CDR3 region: CASSQDFGTGEQYF. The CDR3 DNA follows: TGCGCCAGCAGCCAAGATTTCGGGACAGGGGAGCAGTACTTC.

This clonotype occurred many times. CDR3 in amino acids: CASSFGYNEQFF. As DNA, the CDR3 is TGTGCCAGCAGTTTTGGGTACAATGAGCAGTTCTTC. The chain recombines TRBV28 with TRBJ2-1; D gene uncertain. CDR3 length: 12 residues. Between the trimmed V and J ends, which lost 3 bases and 4 bases, there was a span of 4 bases. Germline loops: CDR1 MDHEN, CDR2 SYDVKM.

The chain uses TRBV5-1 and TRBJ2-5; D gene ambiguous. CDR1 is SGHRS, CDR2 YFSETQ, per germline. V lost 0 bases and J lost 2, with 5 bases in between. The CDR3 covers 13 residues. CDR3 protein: CASSLEFQETQYF. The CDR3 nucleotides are TGCGCCAGCAGCTTGGAGTTTCAAGAGACCCAGTACTTC.

The DNA for the CDR3 is TGTGCCAGCAGCTTGGAAAATCAGCCCCAGCATTTT. Translating it yields CASSLENQPQHF. The chain links TRBV5-4 to TRBJ1-5; D is unclear. V was trimmed by 0 bases and J by 4 bases, leaving 2 bases between them. The V gene's germline CDR1 is SGHNT and CDR2 YYREEE (reference sequence). CDR3 size: 12 residues.

The CDR3 DNA reads as TGTGCCACCGGGACAAGAAGCTCCTATAATTCACCCCTCCACTTT. Its protein product is CATGTRSSYNSPLHF. The V gene is TRBV15, the J gene TRBJ1-6, with a possible D match to TRBD1 (6 bases). CDR1 is LNHNV, CDR2 YYDKDF, per germline (reference sequence). V was cut by 8 bases and J by 0 bases, with 11 bases left in between. The CDR3 is made up of 15 amino acids. Full variable domain (remainder filled in from reference TRBV15 and TRBJ1-6): DAMVIQNPRYQVTQFGKPVTLSCSQTLNHNVMYWYQQKSSQAPKLLFHYYDKDFNNEADTPDNFQSRRPNTSFCFLDIRSPGLGDTAMYLCATGTRSSYNSPLHFGNGTRLTVT.

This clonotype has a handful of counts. CDR3 residues: CASSPLVVDRVTSPGYTF. DNA of the CDR3: TGCGCCAGCAGCCCCTTGGTAGTGGACAGGGTTACGTCTCCTGGCTACACCTTC. The chain employs TRBV5-1 and TRBJ1-2, with 8 bases lining up with TRBD1. CDR1 is SGHRS, CDR2 YFSETQ, per germline. With V trimmed by 4 bases and J by 7 bases, 21 bases remained unmatched. The CDR3 has 18 residues.

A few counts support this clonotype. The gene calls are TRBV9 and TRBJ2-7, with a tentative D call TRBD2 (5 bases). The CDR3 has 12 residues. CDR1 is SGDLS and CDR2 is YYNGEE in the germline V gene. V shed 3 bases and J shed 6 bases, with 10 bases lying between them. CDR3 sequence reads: CASSGPGSEQYF. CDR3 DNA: TGTGCCAGCAGCGGCCCGGGGAGCGAGCAGTACTTC.

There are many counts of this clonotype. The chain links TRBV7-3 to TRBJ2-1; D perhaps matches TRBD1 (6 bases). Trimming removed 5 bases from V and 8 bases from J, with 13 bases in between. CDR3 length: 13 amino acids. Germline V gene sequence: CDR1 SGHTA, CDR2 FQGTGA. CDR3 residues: CASSPQGRDEQFF. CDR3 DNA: TGTGCCAGCAGCCCCCAGGGGCGGGATGAGCAGTTCTTC.

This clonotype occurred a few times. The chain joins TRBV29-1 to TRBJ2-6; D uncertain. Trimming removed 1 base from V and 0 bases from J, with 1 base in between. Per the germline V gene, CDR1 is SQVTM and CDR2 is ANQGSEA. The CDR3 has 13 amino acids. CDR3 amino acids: CSVEASGANVLTF. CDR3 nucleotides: TGCAGCGTTGAAGCCTCTGGGGCCAACGTCCTGACTTTC.

In DNA, the CDR3 is TGTGCCAGCAGCTTCCTCGACAGTTACGAGCAGTACTTC. Translation gives CASSFLDSYEQYF. The chain joins TRBV6-2 or TRBV6-3 to TRBJ2-7, with D perhaps matching TRBD1 (5 bases). V lost 6 bases, J lost 4 bases, and 13 bases lay in between. This CDR3 is built from 13 residues. The V gene's germline CDR1 is MNHEY and CDR2 SVGEGT.

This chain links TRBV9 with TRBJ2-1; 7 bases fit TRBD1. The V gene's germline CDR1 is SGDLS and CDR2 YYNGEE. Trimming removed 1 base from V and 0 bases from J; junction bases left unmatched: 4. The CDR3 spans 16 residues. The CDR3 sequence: CASSVHWDSSYNEQFF. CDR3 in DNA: TGTGCCAGCAGCGTACATTGGGACAGCTCCTACAATGAGCAGTTCTTC. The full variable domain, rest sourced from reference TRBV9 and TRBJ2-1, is DSGVTQTPKHLITATGQRVTLRCSPRSGDLSVYWYQQSLDQGLQFLIQYYNGEERAKGNILERFSAQQFPDLHSELNLSSLELGDSALYFCASSVHWDSSYNEQFFGPGTRLTVL.

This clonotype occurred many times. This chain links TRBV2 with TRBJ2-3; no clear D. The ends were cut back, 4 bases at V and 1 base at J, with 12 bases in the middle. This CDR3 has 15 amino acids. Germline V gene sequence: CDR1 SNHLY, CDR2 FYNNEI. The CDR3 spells CASSAEGSGTDTQYF. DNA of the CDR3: TGTGCCAGCAGTGCGGAAGGGTCTGGCACAGATACGCAGTATTTT.

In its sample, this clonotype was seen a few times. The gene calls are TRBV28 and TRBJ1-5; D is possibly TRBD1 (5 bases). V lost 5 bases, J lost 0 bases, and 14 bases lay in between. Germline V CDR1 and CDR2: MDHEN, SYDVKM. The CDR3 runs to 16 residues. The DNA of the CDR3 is TGTGCCAGCAGTCTATCGGGACGGCTTAGCAATCAGCCCCAGCATTTT. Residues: CASSLSGRLSNQPQHF. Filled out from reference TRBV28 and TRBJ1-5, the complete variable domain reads DVKVTQSSRYLVKRTGEKVFLECVQDMDHENMFWYRQDPGLGLRLIYFSYDVKMKEKGDIPEGYSVSREKKERFSLILESASTNQTSMYLCASSLSGRLSNQPQHFGDGTRLSIL.

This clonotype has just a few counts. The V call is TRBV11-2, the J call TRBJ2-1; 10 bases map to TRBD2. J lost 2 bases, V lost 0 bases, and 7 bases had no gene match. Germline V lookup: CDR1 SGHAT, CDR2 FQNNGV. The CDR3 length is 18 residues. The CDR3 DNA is TGTGCCAGCAGCTTAGAAGCTAGCGGGGGACCTCCCTACAATGAGCAGTTCTTC. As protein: CASSLEASGGPPYNEQFF. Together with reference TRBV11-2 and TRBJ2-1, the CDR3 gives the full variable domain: EAGVAQSPRYKIIEKRQSVAFWCNPISGHATLYWYQQILGQGPKLLIQFQNNGVVDDSQLPKDRFSAERLKGVDSTLKIQPAKLEDSAVYLCASSLEASGGPPYNEQFFGPGTRLTVL.

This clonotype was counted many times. The CDR3 region is CASSQEFTSGGNEQFF. The CDR3 DNA reads as TGTGCCAGCAGCCAAGAATTCACTAGCGGGGGTAATGAGCAGTTCTTC. This chain joins TRBV3-1 and TRBJ2-1; 11 nucleotides agree with TRBD2. CDR3 length: 16 amino acids. Germline values: CDR1 LGHDT, CDR2 YNNKEL (reference sequence). Trimming took 0 bases from V and 7 from J; bases not matched to a gene: 5.